The rows below give T cell receptor beta chains drawn from one sample of a study of T cell responses to AZD1222 COVID-19 vaccine. Using immunoSEQ multiplex PCR, the repertoire was profiled, and TCRdb retains in-frame clones only, with some absent. The sample includes 150,000 or so clones, approximately 90% of them seen just once. Sequences were derived from peripheral blood, sampled 28 days after the second AZD1222 dose. These receptors originate from an adult who received the AZD1222 COVID-19 vaccine. CDR3s include the opening cysteine and the closing phenylalanine or tryptophan. The D gene is left open where the match is weak. Not all rows give a size; the values are once, few, many and, for expanded clones, a class.

d_gene	v_gene	abundance	j_gene	CDR3aa	CDR3nt
.	TRBV15	.	TRBJ1-4	CATSRDRGGTGEKLFF	TGTGCCACCAGCAGAGATCGCGGGGGCACAGGTGAAAAACTGTTTTTT
.	TRBV3-1/TRBV3-2	.	TRBJ2-1	CASSQGREQFF	TGTGCCAGCAGCCAAGGACGGGAGCAGTTCTTC
TRBD2	TRBV27	.	TRBJ2-7	CASSSPLTSATYEQYF	TGTGCCAGCAGTTCTCCCCTGACTAGCGCAACCTACGAGCAGTACTTC
TRBD1	TRBV5-6	.	TRBJ1-1	CASSLVGQGEKAFF	TGTGCCAGCAGCTTGGTGGGACAGGGGGAGAAAGCTTTCTTT
.	TRBV6-5	.	TRBJ2-6	CASSYQGGANVLTF	TGTGCCAGCAGTTATCAGGGGGGGGCCAACGTCCTGACTTTC
.	TRBV4-1	.	TRBJ1-1	CASSQEASWNTEAFF	TGCGCCAGCAGCCAAGAGGCCTCATGGAACACTGAAGCTTTCTTT
TRBD2	TRBV5-1	.	TRBJ2-7	CASSFVLAGGEQYF	TGCGCCAGCAGCTTTGTATTAGCGGGAGGTGAGCAGTACTTC
TRBD1	TRBV2	once	TRBJ2-4	CASRGQGVGAKNIQYF	TGTGCCAGCAGGGGACAGGGTGTGGGAGCCAAAAACATTCAGTACTTC
.	TRBV12-3/TRBV12-4	.	TRBJ1-2	CASSLGRGYGYTF	TGTGCCAGCAGTTTAGGGAGAGGATATGGCTACACCTTC
.	TRBV7-2	.	TRBJ2-2	CASSLAPQNTGELFF	TGTGCCAGCAGCTTAGCCCCTCAGAACACCGGGGAGCTGTTTTTT
.	TRBV10-2	.	TRBJ2-2	CASKRLDSRGGTGELFF	TGCGCCAGCAAACGCCTGGACTCCCGAGGGGGAACCGGGGAGCTGTTTTTT
.	TRBV6-5	.	TRBJ1-1	CASSTSGRREAFF	TGTGCCAGCAGTACTTCAGGACGGCGTGAAGCTTTCTTT
.	TRBV6-5	.	TRBJ1-4	CASSIRGLGNEKLFF	TGTGCCAGCAGTATAAGAGGACTGGGTAATGAAAAACTGTTTTTT
.	TRBV19	.	TRBJ2-6	CASSIFSSGANVLTF	TGTGCCAGTAGTATCTTCAGCTCTGGGGCCAACGTCCTGACTTTC
.	TRBV11-2	.	TRBJ1-1	CASSHTGTEAFF	TGTGCCAGCAGCCATACAGGCACTGAAGCTTTCTTT
.	TRBV7-9	.	TRBJ1-1	CASSPGGGGLMNTEAFF	TGTGCCAGCAGCCCCGGCGGGGGGGGGCTGATGAACACTGAAGCTTTCTTT
.	TRBV30	.	TRBJ1-4	CAWSVQGAGSEKLFF	TGTGCCTGGAGTGTACAAGGGGCAGGGAGTGAAAAACTGTTTTTT
TRBD1	TRBV6-1	.	TRBJ1-1	CASSDITGVNTEAFF	TGTGCCAGCAGTGATATTACAGGGGTTAACACTGAAGCTTTCTTT
TRBD2	TRBV7-2	.	TRBJ2-1	CASSWVGRGAGEQFF	TGTGCCAGCAGCTGGGTCGGGCGGGGGGCTGGTGAGCAGTTCTTC
TRBD1	TRBV4-1	.	TRBJ2-2	CASSQGQGHTGELFF	TGCGCCAGCAGCCAGGGACAGGGGCACACCGGGGAGCTGTTTTTT
.	TRBV27	.	TRBJ2-7	CASSLTPRGLSYEQYF	TGTGCCAGCAGTTTAACCCCCCGGGGCCTCTCCTACGAGCAGTACTTC
.	TRBV2	.	TRBJ1-5	CASSEWPDQPQHF	TGTGCCAGCAGTGAGTGGCCCGATCAGCCCCAGCATTTT
.	TRBV5-1	.	TRBJ1-1	CASSRAGTGNTEAFF	TGCGCCAGCAGCAGGGCCGGAACGGGGAACACTGAAGCTTTCTTT
.	TRBV10-2	once	TRBJ2-6	CASSESGSFRGLGANVLTF	TGCGCCAGCAGTGAGTCGGGTTCCTTCAGAGGTCTCGGGGCCAACGTCCTGACTTTC
.	TRBV28	.	TRBJ2-1	CASSIVVYEQFF	TGTGCCAGCAGTATAGTAGTCTATGAGCAGTTCTTC
TRBD2	TRBV7-6	few	TRBJ2-1	CASSPRGAGGLYNEQFF	TGTGCCAGCAGCCCTCGAGGGGCGGGAGGGCTTTACAATGAGCAGTTCTTC
.	TRBV3-1/TRBV3-2	.	TRBJ1-3	CASSPSSGNTIYF	TGTGCCAGCAGCCCGAGCTCGGGAAACACCATATATTTT
.	TRBV3-1/TRBV3-2	.	TRBJ1-2	CASSQGPSGYGYTF	TGTGCCAGCAGCCAAGGACCCTCGGGCTATGGCTACACCTTC
.	TRBV24-1	.	TRBJ1-1	CATSTSGTRDTEAFF	TGTGCCACCAGTACGTCAGGGACGCGGGACACTGAAGCTTTCTTT